This T cell receptor (beta chain) was obtained from a study of T cells in Graves' hyperthyroidism and ophthalmopathy. Study-level findings and limits: Most clonotypes that expanded in the thyroid above 0.001 also showed up in blood. The authors' 13 V-J model separated ophthalmopathy from stable hyperthyroidism.

The investigators amplified TCR beta CDR3 regions from RNA transcripts. RT-PCR in the first round (using the HTBI primer set) targeted the TCR CDR3. Each CDR3 protein gets one entry after TCRdb re-called the multiplex PCR reads with MiXCR. The sample lists about 380,000 distinct CDR3 sequences, less than 20% occurring once. This clonotype has more than one count but fewer than ten. Its antigen is not known. The CDR3 covers 14 residues. V lost 3 bases and J 2 bases, leaving 11 bases between the germline ends. Germline CDR1 reads SGHNT; CDR2 reads YYREEE (reference sequence). The rearrangement links TRBV5-4 to TRBJ2-5; tentatively, D is TRBD2 (5 bases). Input material: blood. The TCR was taken from a man younger than 35 with Graves' ophthalmopathy. In DNA form, the CDR3 reads TGTGCCAGCAGCTGGACGGGATATCAAGAGACCCAGTACTTC. Amino acids: CASSWTGYQETQYF.